Following are 8 T cell receptor beta chains from one sample sequenced in a study of blood T cell repertoires in COVID-19. Clones were read by immunoSEQ multiplex PCR, and TCRdb kept only the in-frame ones, dropping some. Counted here are 300,000 or so clones, about 87% occurring once; the ten biggest clones make up approximately 3.3%. Sequenced input: peripheral blood. The origin of the receptors is a woman between 35 and 50 years old with acute or convalescent COVID-19.

The chain links TRBV7-2 to TRBJ1-2, with 8 bases fitting TRBD1. The V gene end was trimmed by 4 bases and the J gene end by 3 bases; junction bases not matched to a gene: 7. CDR1 is SGHTA and CDR2 is FQGNSA in the germline V gene. The CDR3 extends over 15 amino acids. CDR3 bases: TGTGCCAGCAGCTCTCGGACAGGGCTTCACTATGGCTACACCTTC. It yields the protein CASSSRTGLHYGYTF.

V usage is TRBV2 and J usage is TRBJ1-1; D not certain. V was cut by 6 bases and J by 5 bases, with 16 bases left in between. From germline, CDR1 is SNHLY and CDR2 FYNNEI. This CDR3 has 14 residues. CDR3 sequence: CASRRAQESTEAFF. The CDR3, as DNA: TGTGCCAGCAGGAGGGCCCAGGAAAGTACTGAAGCTTTCTTT.

The chain couples TRBV3-1 (or the pseudogene TRBV3-2) to TRBJ2-4, with TRBD1 matching 8 bases. The CDR3 is 13 residues long. Germline V gives CDR1 LGHDT, CDR2 YNNKEL (reference sequence). V shed 4 bases and J 9 bases; nucleotides not matched to a gene: 5. The DNA of the CDR3 is TGTGCCAGCAGCCGGGACAGGTGGACCATTCAGTACTTC. This sequence encodes CASSRDRWTIQYF.

The chain carries TRBV19 and TRBJ1-1; D may be TRBD1 (6 bases). V lost 7 bases to trimming and J lost 1 base, with 13 bases between them. The CDR3 runs to 14 residues. Germline CDR1 and CDR2: LNHDA and SQIVND (reference sequence). The CDR3 region is CASTIGTQNTEAFF. The CDR3 nucleotides read TGTGCCAGTACCATAGGGACACAGAACACTGAAGCTTTCTTT.

This CDR3 is CASSTRTGKYNEQFF. The CDR3 DNA sequence: TGTGCCAGTAGTACTCGGACAGGAAAATACAATGAGCAGTTCTTC. V usage is TRBV19 and J usage is TRBJ2-1; 7 bases are shared with TRBD1. The CDR3 has 15 amino acids. In germline, CDR1 is LNHDA, CDR2 SQIVND (reference sequence). J was trimmed by 4 bases and V by 4 bases; bases with no gene match: 7.

A few counts support this clone. V is TRBV2 and J is TRBJ1-1, with 9 positions matching TRBD1. The CDR3 spans 15 residues. Germline assignment: CDR1 SNHLY and CDR2 FYNNEI. Trimming removed 3 bases from V and 4 bases from J; junction bases left unmatched: 6. The CDR3 here is CASSDGGTGTTEAFF. DNA of the CDR3: TGTGCCAGCAGTGACGGTGGGACAGGGACCACTGAAGCTTTCTTT.

The chain has TRBV27 and TRBJ2-3; the match to TRBD1 covers 9 bases. Germline CDR1 is MNHEY and CDR2 is SMNVEV (reference sequence). V was clipped by 2 bases and J by 7 bases; unmatched bases: 7. This CDR3 has 15 residues. The CDR3 DNA reads TGTGCCAGCAGTTTACCCGGGACAGGGACAAATACGCAGTATTTT. The encoded protein is CASSLPGTGTNTQYF.

This sequence joins TRBV2 and TRBJ1-2; 7 bases are a match to TRBD1. This CDR3 has 12 amino acids. Germline trimming cut 8 bases from V and 6 bases from J; bases unmatched to any gene: 6. The germline V gene has CDR1 SNHLY and CDR2 FYNNEI. CDR3 sequence: CASDRAGDGYTF. Here the CDR3 DNA reads TGTGCCAGCGACAGGGCAGGGGATGGCTACACCTTC. Combining the CDR3 with reference TRBV2 and TRBJ1-2 gives the whole variable domain EPEVTQTPSHQVTQMGQEVILRCVPISNHLYFYWYRQILGQKVEFLVSFYNNEISEKSEIFDDQFSVERPDGSNFTLKIRSTKLEDSAMYFCASDRAGDGYTFGSGTRLTVV.